The TCR beta chain described here comes from a study of blood T cell repertoires in COVID-19. Study at large: Nucleic acid was either cDNA or gDNA, and it came from T cells, B-cell-depleted T cells, or PBMCs.

Germline lookup yields CDR1 MGHRA and CDR2 YSYEKL. This CDR3 spans 15 amino acids. V dropped 1 base and J dropped 0; count of bases not matched to a gene: 0. How the authors handled the data: Estimation of nucleated cell counts was performed using reference gene primer amplification. Repertoires were generated with immunoSEQ multiplex PCR, while TCRdb's copy carries only in-frame clones and drops some. The DNA gave D and trimming, while V, J and clone size come from that table. The sample shows about 530,000 clones, about 89% of them seen only once. The Seattle patients, enrolled during active infection, were followed longitudinally.

This sequence joins TRBV4-1 and TRBJ1-5; TRBD1 aligns across 7 bases. The receptor's source is a woman aged 45 to 65 with COVID-19, enrolled during active disease. Sequencing input: peripheral blood. CDR3: CASSQGQGSNQPQHF. CDR3 bases: TGCGCCAGCAGCCAAGGACAGGGTAGCAATCAGCCCCAGCATTTT.